This passage covers 17 T cell receptor beta chains from one sample sequenced in a study of blood T cell repertoires in COVID-19. TCRdb's copy holds only in-frame clones and misses some; the assay was immunoSEQ multiplex PCR. The sample carries about 47,000 clones, 65% to 85% recorded once. Sequenced material: peripheral blood. The origin of the receptors is a man in his forties or fifties with acute or convalescent COVID-19.

This clone showed up just once. The chain has TRBV12-3 or TRBV12-4 and TRBJ1-5, with no clear D. CDR3 size: 13 residues. V lost 7 bases, J lost 4 bases, and 11 bases lay in between. CDR3 in amino acids: CASKRQNNQPQHF. The CDR3 DNA sequence: TGTGCCAGCAAGAGGCAAAATAATCAGCCCCAGCATTTT.

CDR3 amino acids: CASGTTGFHGYTF. The DNA of the CDR3 is TGTGCTAGTGGCACGACAGGGTTTCATGGCTACACCTTC. The rearrangement uses TRBV12-5 and TRBJ1-2; 7 bases are shared with TRBD1. This CDR3 has 13 amino acids. CDR1 and CDR2 (germline): LGHNT, FRNRAP. With V trimmed by 6 bases and J by 6 bases, 7 bases remained unmatched.

This chain links TRBV29-1 with TRBJ1-3, with D perhaps TRBD1 (5 bases). Between the trimmed V and J ends, which lost 3 bases and 1 base, there was a span of 10 bases. The germline gives CDR1 SQVTM, CDR2 ANQGSEA. The CDR3 covers 14 residues. This CDR3 is CSVDQGTSGNTIYF. The CDR3 region has the DNA TGCAGCGTTGACCAGGGTACTTCTGGAAACACCATATATTTT.

The chain is built from TRBV18 and TRBJ1-1; 7 bases map to TRBD1. This CDR3 has 15 residues. V shed 3 bases and J 13 bases; nucleotides not matched to a gene: 17. The germline V gene encodes CDR1 KGHSH and CDR2 LQKENI. The CDR3 nucleotides are TGTGCCAGCTCACCCTTTACAGGGGAGCCTTTGAAAGGTTTCTTT. As protein: CASSPFTGEPLKGFF. The whole variable domain, remainder taken from reference TRBV18 and TRBJ1-1, is NAGVMQNPRHLVRRRGQEARLRCSPMKGHSHVYWYRQLPEEGLKFMVYLQKENIIDESGMPKERFSAEFPKEGPSILRIQQVVRGDSAAYFCASSPFTGEPLKGFFGQGTRLTVV.

The rearrangement uses TRBV7-6 and TRBJ1-2; 7 bases map to TRBD1. The V gene end was trimmed by 0 bases and the J gene end by 8 bases; junction bases not matched to a gene: 6. There are 14 residues in the CDR3. The germline CDR1 and CDR2 sequences are SGHVS and FNYEAQ. CDR3 coding DNA: TGTGCCAGCAGCTTAGCAGGGTGGGACAGAGGCTACACCTTC. As protein: CASSLAGWDRGYTF.

The rearrangement links TRBV14 to TRBJ2-7; D might be TRBD1 (5 bases). Germline lookup yields CDR1 SGHDN and CDR2 FVKESK. CDR3 length: 14 residues. V was cut by 1 base and J by 3 bases, with 10 bases left in between. Here the CDR3 reads CASSQGGVYYEQYF. CDR3 in DNA: TGTGCCAGCAGCCAAGGGGGCGTCTACTACGAGCAGTACTTC.

The rearrangement uses TRBV28 and TRBJ1-5; the match to TRBD1 covers 9 bases. After removal of 8 bases from V and 3 bases from J, the junction contained 11 bases not matched to a gene. The CDR3 is made up of 16 amino acids. Germline V lookup: CDR1 MDHEN, CDR2 SYDVKM. The DNA of the CDR3 is TGTGCCAGCCGTGCGACCGGGGACAGGGACAATCAGCCCCAGCATTTT. Translated, it gives CASRATGDRDNQPQHF.

The rearrangement links TRBV6-5 to TRBJ2-1; weak D call: TRBD1 (6 bases). This CDR3 spans 13 amino acids. Trimming took 7 bases from V and 4 from J, leaving 11 bases between them. Germline V lookup: CDR1 MNHEY, CDR2 SVGAGI. The CDR3 nucleotides read TGTGCCAGCACCCCCGGACAGTACAATGAGCAGTTCTTC. It codes for CASTPGQYNEQFF.

The rearrangement joins TRBV20-1 to TRBJ2-1; 7 bases are shared with TRBD2. The trim removed 3 bases at V and 8 bases at J, leaving 16 bases unmatched. This CDR3 has 16 amino acids. Germline CDR1 and CDR2: DFQATT and SNEGSKA (reference sequence). The CDR3, as DNA: TGCAGTGCTAGTCCTCTTTGGGAGGGGCAGTCGGATGAGCAGTTCTTC. It is translated as CSASPLWEGQSDEQFF.

The chain carries TRBV7-3 and TRBJ1-1; D is perhaps TRBD1 (5 bases). The germline V gene encodes CDR1 SGHTA and CDR2 FQGTGA. V was pared by 1 base and J by 1 base, with 10 bases between. CDR3 length: 15 residues. CDR3 in amino acids: CASSLSPQGNTEAFF. The CDR3 nucleotides are TGTGCCAGCAGCTTAAGTCCGCAGGGGAACACTGAAGCTTTCTTT.

This clone has a handful of counts. The chain couples TRBV6-8 to TRBJ1-1; unclear D gene. The germline gives CDR1 MNHGY, CDR2 SAAAGT. CDR3 length: 16 amino acids. V lost 2 bases and J 0 bases, leaving 13 bases between the germline ends. The CDR3 is CASSYTPLIMNTEAFF. Written as DNA, the CDR3 is TGTGCCAGCAGTTACACCCCACTGATCATGAACACTGAAGCTTTCTTT.

V gene TRBV5-1 combines with J gene TRBJ1-5; TRBD1 might be the D (6 bases). V was cut by 9 bases and J by 7 bases, with 17 bases left in between. There are 13 residues in the CDR3. CDR1 and CDR2 (germline): SGHRS, YFSETQ. For the CDR3, the DNA is TGCGCCATCATAGGGGGGGCAGCGCAGCCCCAGCATTTT. Protein: CAIIGGAAQPQHF.

This clone came up a few times. This chain joins TRBV27 and TRBJ2-2, with 14 nucleotides matching TRBD2. V lost 6 bases to trimming and J lost 2 bases; unmatched junction nucleotides: 11. The CDR3 has 19 residues. Germline CDR1 and CDR2: MNHEY and SMNVEV (reference sequence). CDR3 residues: CASSRKVTSGRANTGELFF. CDR3 coding DNA: TGTGCCAGCAGCCGCAAGGTGACTAGCGGGAGGGCCAACACCGGGGAGCTGTTTTTT.

The chain combines TRBV3-1 (or the pseudogene TRBV3-2) with TRBJ2-7; TRBD2 matches 8 bases. With 1 base clipped from V and 7 bases from J, the junction kept 0 bases outside the gene matches. The CDR3 contains 12 residues. The germline V gene encodes CDR1 LGHDT and CDR2 YNNKEL (reference sequence). DNA of the CDR3: TGTGCCAGCAGCCAAGGCGGGAGGGAGCAGTACTTC. Encoded protein: CASSQGGREQYF.

The CDR3 reads CASSQMKGVGEQYF. Written as DNA, the CDR3 is TGTGCCAGCAGCCAGATGAAGGGGGTGGGGGAGCAGTACTTC. The chain uses TRBV3-1 (or the pseudogene TRBV3-2) and TRBJ2-7; maybe TRBD1 (6 bases). V gave up 3 bases and J gave up 7 bases, with 16 bases separating them. This CDR3 has 14 residues. Germline V CDR1 and CDR2: LGHDT, YNNKEL (reference sequence).

This clone was counted a single time. The gene calls are TRBV5-5 and TRBJ1-3; D unclear. V was pared by 3 bases and J by 0 bases, with 7 bases between. Germline lookup yields CDR1 SGHKS and CDR2 YYEKEE (reference sequence). The CDR3 has 14 amino acids. CDR3 nucleotide sequence: TGTGCCAGCAGCTCAGGAGGCTCTGGAAACACCATATATTTT. Protein: CASSSGGSGNTIYF.

The V gene is TRBV7-8, the J gene TRBJ1-5; 8 nucleotides agree with TRBD1. The ends lost 4 bases at V and 3 bases at J; junction bases unmatched: 14. CDR3 length: 18 residues. The germline V gene has CDR1 SGHVS and CDR2 FQNEAQ. CDR3 DNA sequence: TGTGCCAGCAGCTCCAAAATACTCGGACAGGGTACCAATCAGCCCCAGCATTTT. Translation: CASSSKILGQGTNQPQHF. The whole variable domain, remainder taken from reference TRBV7-8 and TRBJ1-5, is GAGVSQSPRYKVAKRGQDVALRCDPISGHVSLFWYQQALGQGPEFLTYFQNEAQLDKSGLPSDRFFAERPEGSVSTLKIQRTQQEDSAVYLCASSSKILGQGTNQPQHFGDGTRLSIL.